These 20 T cell receptor beta chains were sequenced from one sample in a study of T-cell memory formation after mild COVID-19. In TCRdb, the 5' RACE reads were re-called with MiXCR into one record per CDR3 protein. The profile covers under 300,000 distinct CDR3 sequences, with around 16% appearing a single time and 20% to 25% taken by the ten largest. The sequenced sample consisted of PBMCs or a T cell subset sorted from them (not recorded which). The source is a young man who had mild COVID-19 (a few samples of this study predate the infection). Cell type and time point are not known.

The genes are TRBV7-9 and TRBJ2-3, with 11 positions matching TRBD2. CDR1 is SEHNR and CDR2 is FQNEAQ in the germline V gene (reference sequence). This CDR3 has 16 residues. V lost 8 bases, J lost 0 bases, and 7 bases stayed unmatched. Here the CDR3 reads CASHKGLAASTDTQYF. The CDR3 nucleotides are TGTGCCAGCCACAAGGGACTAGCGGCTAGCACAGATACGCAGTATTTT.

This clonotype has more than one count but fewer than ten. The chain joins TRBV12-3 or TRBV12-4 to TRBJ1-1, with D maybe TRBD1 (5 bases). This CDR3 comprises 12 residues. V was trimmed by 3 bases and J by 10 bases, leaving 12 bases between them. The CDR3 DNA follows: TGTGCCAGCAGTTTTGGGGGTGGGGGAGCTTTCTTT. Its translation: CASSFGGGGAFF.

This sequence joins TRBV10-3 and TRBJ1-1; D remains ambiguous. Looked up from germline, CDR1 is ENHRY and CDR2 is SYGVKD. The CDR3 runs to 13 residues. The V end lost 5 bases, the J end lost 8 bases, and 15 bases lay between the germline ends. In nucleotides, the CDR3 is TGTGCCATCAGTCCAGATGTAAGGGCCGAAGCTTTCTTT. Translation: CAISPDVRAEAFF.

The CDR3 loop is CASRTDSGNTIYF. The CDR3 nucleotides are TGCGCCAGCCGGACAGACTCTGGAAACACCATATATTTT. The J gene is TRBJ1-3, the V gene TRBV5-1, with D perhaps matching TRBD1 (6 bases). The ends were cut back, 7 bases at V and 0 bases at J, with 8 bases in the middle. CDR1 SGHRS and CDR2 YFSETQ come from the germline V gene. The length of the CDR3 is 13 residues.

This sequence joins TRBV9 and TRBJ2-1; 10 bases align to TRBD2. CDR1 is SGDLS, CDR2 YYNGEE, per germline. The CDR3 has 15 amino acids. With 4 bases clipped from V and 12 bases from J, the junction kept 13 bases outside the gene matches. In DNA, the CDR3 is TGTGCCAGCAGCTCTGAGACTAGCGGGTTACTCGGGCAGTTCTTC. It encodes CASSSETSGLLGQFF.

This clonotype was recorded a few times. The chain's CDR3 is CASSQAPGGDSPLHF. The CDR3 region has the DNA TGCGCCAGCAGCCAAGCTCCAGGGGGTGATTCACCCCTCCACTTT. V gene TRBV4-3 combines with J gene TRBJ1-6; 7 bases fit TRBD1. CDR3 size: 15 residues. J was trimmed by 8 bases and V by 1 base; bases with no gene match: 5. Looked up from germline, CDR1 is LGHNA and CDR2 is YSLEER.

The V and J genes are TRBV5-1 and TRBJ1-2; weak D call: TRBD1 (6 bases). The germline gives CDR1 SGHRS, CDR2 YFSETQ. The CDR3 consists of 15 residues. Trimming took off 3 bases at V and 5 bases at J, with 17 bases between the two ends. CDR3 coding DNA: TGCGCCAGCAGCTCCTCTGCGGGGGGGGCGTATGGCTACACCTTC. It codes for CASSSSAGGAYGYTF. The variable domain in full, completed from reference TRBV5-1 and TRBJ1-2, reads KAGVTQTPRYLIKTRGQQVTLSCSPISGHRSVSWYQQTPGQGLQFLFEYFSETQRNKGNFPGRFSGRQFSNSRSEMNVSTLELGDSALYLCASSSSAGGAYGYTFGSGTRLTVV.

This clonotype was seen more than once but under ten times. This sequence joins TRBV7-2 and TRBJ1-1, with D possibly being TRBD1 (5 bases). The germline gives CDR1 SGHTA, CDR2 FQGNSA. Trimming shortened V by 1 base and J by 4 bases, and 13 bases separated the two germline ends. The CDR3 consists of 15 residues. The CDR3 region has the DNA TGTGCCAGCAGCTTAGTGTACGGGGGAACCACTGAAGCTTTCTTT. Amino acids: CASSLVYGGTTEAFF.

This clonotype was picked up a small number of times. The J gene is TRBJ2-1, the V gene TRBV7-3; 11 bases are a match to TRBD2. CDR1 is SGHTA, CDR2 FQGTGA, per germline. The CDR3 totals 13 residues. J lost 5 bases, V lost 11 bases, and 5 bases had no gene match. The CDR3 DNA is TGTGCCGCCCGTAGCGGGGGGGACAATGAGCAGTTCTTC. Its translation is CAARSGGDNEQFF.

The chain is built from TRBV24-1 and TRBJ2-2; tentatively, D is TRBD2 (5 bases). Germline loops: CDR1 KGHDR, CDR2 SFDVKD. Between the trimmed V and J ends, which lost 3 bases and 4 bases, there was a span of 8 bases. The CDR3 has 14 amino acids. Here the CDR3 DNA reads TGTGCCACCAGTGATAGCGGATTCACCGGGGAGCTGTTTTTT. Amino acid sequence: CATSDSGFTGELFF.

V usage is TRBV18 and J usage is TRBJ2-5, with 9 positions matching TRBD1. The CDR3 has 17 residues. Germline-derived CDR1 and CDR2 are KGHSH and LQKENI. V gave up 0 bases and J gave up 3 bases; unmatched junction bases: 8. The CDR3 sequence is CASSPPRGQGPEETQYF. In nucleotides, the CDR3 is TGTGCCAGCTCACCACCGCGGGGACAGGGCCCCGAAGAGACCCAGTACTTC.

This clonotype was detected many times. The J gene is TRBJ1-1, the V gene TRBV5-1, with D unclear. Germline CDR1 is SGHRS and CDR2 is YFSETQ. The CDR3 runs 11 residues. V was cut by 7 bases and J by 5 bases, with 9 bases left in between. The CDR3 nucleotides are TGCGCCAGCCGCGGCGATACTGAAGCTTTCTTT. It yields the protein CASRGDTEAFF. The full variable domain, in which reference TRBV5-1 and TRBJ1-1 provide the parts outside the CDR3, is KAGVTQTPRYLIKTRGQQVTLSCSPISGHRSVSWYQQTPGQGLQFLFEYFSETQRNKGNFPGRFSGRQFSNSRSEMNVSTLELGDSALYLCASRGDTEAFFGQGTRLTVV.

V gene TRBV12-3 or TRBV12-4 combines with J gene TRBJ2-5; TRBD2 agrees at 8 bases. The CDR3 totals 12 residues. V shed 5 bases, J shed 7 bases, and the junction held 3 bases outside the gene matches. The CDR3 sequence: CASSGAGGTQYF. For the CDR3, the DNA is TGTGCCAGCAGTGGGGCGGGAGGGACCCAGTACTTC.

This clonotype was counted many times. The chain is built from TRBV6-5 and TRBJ2-3, with a weak D call TRBD2 (7 bases). The CDR3 length is 16 residues. CDR1 and CDR2 (germline): MNHEY, SVGAGI. Trimming cost V 8 bases and J 2 bases, with 20 bases left between them. The DNA for the CDR3 is TGTGCCAGCGGGTCTGTGGGGGGGCGGGACACAGATACGCAGTATTTT. Residues: CASGSVGGRDTDTQYF.

There are a few counts of this clonotype. This chain joins TRBV19 and TRBJ1-1; D call uncertain. The CDR3 loop spans 14 amino acids. Germline V gives CDR1 LNHDA, CDR2 SQIVND (reference sequence). The V end was cut by 1 base, the J end by 1 base, with 7 bases between. The CDR3 loop is CASSIGGGNTEAFF. The CDR3 DNA reads TGTGCCAGTAGTATAGGGGGAGGGAACACTGAAGCTTTCTTT.

This clonotype was observed a few times. The V call is TRBV20-1, the J call TRBJ1-2, with a tentative D call TRBD1 (5 bases). The CDR3 covers 13 residues. Germline CDR1 is DFQATT and CDR2 is SNEGSKA (reference sequence). V lost 5 bases, J lost 7 bases, and 17 bases lay in between. CDR3 in DNA: TGCAGTGCTCGCGGACGGGGGTTCGGTGGCTACACCTTC. Translation gives CSARGRGFGGYTF.

This clonotype was observed at least ten times. This chain links TRBV12-3 or TRBV12-4 with TRBJ1-1; D call uncertain. The V end was cut by 4 bases, the J end by 1 base, with 13 bases between. This CDR3 has 15 amino acids. In DNA, the CDR3 is TGTGCCAGCAGTTCCCGGACGGGATCGAACACTGAAGCTTTCTTT. Translating gives CASSSRTGSNTEAFF.

This clonotype has just a few counts. The chain links TRBV20-1 to TRBJ2-1; D is tentatively TRBD1 or TRBD2 (5 bases each). From germline, CDR1 is DFQATT and CDR2 SNEGSKA (reference sequence). V lost 6 bases, J lost 7 bases, and 19 bases lay in between. This CDR3 is 14 amino acids long. The CDR3 loop reads CSARIASGPNEQFF. In DNA form, the CDR3 reads TGCAGTGCGAGAATAGCGTCAGGGCCGAATGAGCAGTTCTTC.

This clonotype was detected only a few times. An end of the junction differs from the germline gene, which may be a read error. The chain employs TRBV28 and TRBJ2-1; D gene uncertain. The CDR3 covers 12 residues. Germline CDR1 MDHEN, CDR2 SYDVKM. The CDR3 reads CACSPPAAEQFF. CDR3 in DNA: TGTGCCTGCAGTCCCCCCGCGGCTGAGCAGTTCTTC.

CDR3 nucleotides: TGCGCCAGCAGCATAAGGACAGGGCCCTACGAGCAGTACGTC. It yields the protein CASSIRTGPYEQYV. The chain links TRBV4-1 to TRBJ2-7, with 8 bases matching TRBD1. This CDR3 is built from 14 residues. The germline V gene has CDR1 MGHRA and CDR2 YSYEKL. V lost 5 bases, J lost 2 bases, and 5 bases stayed unmatched.